The 5 T cell receptor beta chains below come from one sample, sequenced in a study of blood T cell repertoires in COVID-19. Measured with immunoSEQ multiplex PCR; TCRdb has only the in-frame clones, and not every one. This table holds about 190,000 clones, approximately 85% found once. Sequencing was done on a sample of peripheral blood. The receptors here all came from a woman aged 70-85 years with active or convalescent COVID-19.

This chain uses TRBV5-1 with TRBJ1-1; TRBD1 matches 10 bases. J lost 4 bases, V lost 4 bases, and 4 bases had no gene match. Germline CDR1 reads SGHRS; CDR2 reads YFSETQ. This CDR3 spans 14 amino acids. This CDR3 reads CASSPGQGITEAFF. The CDR3 bases are TGCGCCAGCAGCCCGGGACAGGGGATCACTGAAGCTTTCTTT.

The chain has TRBV20-1 and TRBJ2-5, with 8 positions matching TRBD2. Trimming at V came to 3 bases and at J to 4 bases, leaving 10 bases not matched to a gene. From germline, CDR1 is DFQATT and CDR2 SNEGSKA (reference sequence). The CDR3 contains 15 residues. This chain's CDR3 is CSASLGTRVRETQYF. The CDR3, as DNA: TGCAGTGCTAGTCTCGGGACTAGAGTAAGAGAGACCCAGTACTTC.

The chain has TRBV11-2 and TRBJ2-1; TRBD2 matches 10 bases. CDR1 and CDR2 from the germline V gene are SGHAT and FQNNGV. CDR3 length: 16 residues. V lost 1 base to trimming and J lost 1 base; unmatched junction nucleotides: 1. Here the CDR3 reads CASSLAGLASYNEQFF. The CDR3 nucleotides read TGTGCCAGCAGCTTAGCGGGACTAGCGTCCTACAATGAGCAGTTCTTC.

This clone was detected once. The rearrangement uses TRBV28 and TRBJ2-1; D uncertain. Trimming removed 6 bases at V and 0 bases at J, with 15 bases between. The germline V gene encodes CDR1 MDHEN and CDR2 SYDVKM. The CDR3 covers 16 residues. CDR3 sequence reads: CASRQTPSSSYNEQFF. The CDR3 DNA reads as TGTGCCAGCAGGCAGACACCCTCGAGCTCCTACAATGAGCAGTTCTTC.

The chain's CDR3 is CASSLSGRANNEQFF. The CDR3 DNA sequence: TGCGCCAGCAGCCTTAGCGGGAGGGCCAACAATGAGCAGTTCTTC. This rearrangement joins TRBV4-1 to TRBJ2-1; 11 bases fit TRBD2. Germline CDR1 and CDR2: MGHRA and YSYEKL. With V trimmed by 4 bases and J by 5 bases, 4 bases remained unmatched. The CDR3 totals 15 residues.